The 4 T cell receptor beta chains below come from one sample, sequenced in a study of OX40 agonist ivuxolimab in advanced cancers. The repertoire was sequenced with immunoSEQ multiplex PCR; TCRdb's copy has only in-frame clones and lacks some. The sample lists approximately 25,000 clones, 65% to 85% occurring once. Specimen: CD4+ or CD8+ T cells sorted from blood, collected in a trial of the OX40 agonist ivuxolimab. These receptors originate from an adult with an advanced solid tumor such as melanoma, head and neck, liver or kidney cancer.

The gene calls are TRBV6-6 and TRBJ1-5, with D maybe TRBD1 (6 bases). This CDR3 comprises 15 residues. Germline lookup yields CDR1 MNHNY and CDR2 SVGAGI (reference sequence). Trimming stripped 7 bases from V and 6 bases from J, with 19 bases between. The CDR3 sequence: CASNKRTEAGQPQHF. The CDR3 coding sequence is TGTGCCAGCAATAAACGGACAGAAGCTGGTCAGCCCCAGCATTTT.

A few counts support this clone. This chain joins TRBV19 and TRBJ2-5, with D perhaps TRBD2 (5 bases). Trimming pared 5 bases from V and 5 bases from J, leaving 15 bases between. The CDR3 covers 14 residues. Per germline, CDR1 LNHDA and CDR2 SQIVND (reference sequence). The CDR3 coding sequence is TGTGCCAGTAGTGACGGACTCTTCGGGGAGACCCAGTACTTC. It codes for CASSDGLFGETQYF.

This chain uses TRBV7-2 with TRBJ1-5; D remains ambiguous. CDR3 length: 13 amino acids. V was cut by 1 base and J by 6 bases, with 7 bases left in between. CDR1 and CDR2 (germline): SGHTA, FQGNSA. The CDR3 nucleotides read TGTGCCAGCAGCTTAGTGCGTAGTCAGCCCCAGCATTTT. Translated, it gives CASSLVRSQPQHF. Using reference TRBV7-2 and TRBJ1-5 for the parts outside the CDR3, the full variable domain is GAGVSQSPSNKVTEKGKDVELRCDPISGHTALYWYRQSLGQGLEFLIYFQGNSAPDKSGLPSDRFSAERTGGSVSTLTIQRTQQEDSAVYLCASSLVRSQPQHFGDGTRLSIL.

In this sample, this clone turned up a few times. CDR3 DNA sequence: TGTGCCAGCAATGCGGGGGCGGCTGGGGCCAACGTCCTGACTTTC. This codes for CASNAGAAGANVLTF. The J gene is TRBJ2-6, the V gene TRBV2; tentative D call: TRBD2 (7 bases). Trimming shortened V by 7 bases and J by 2 bases, and 12 bases separated the two germline ends. Germline lookup yields CDR1 SNHLY and CDR2 FYNNEI. CDR3 length: 15 residues.